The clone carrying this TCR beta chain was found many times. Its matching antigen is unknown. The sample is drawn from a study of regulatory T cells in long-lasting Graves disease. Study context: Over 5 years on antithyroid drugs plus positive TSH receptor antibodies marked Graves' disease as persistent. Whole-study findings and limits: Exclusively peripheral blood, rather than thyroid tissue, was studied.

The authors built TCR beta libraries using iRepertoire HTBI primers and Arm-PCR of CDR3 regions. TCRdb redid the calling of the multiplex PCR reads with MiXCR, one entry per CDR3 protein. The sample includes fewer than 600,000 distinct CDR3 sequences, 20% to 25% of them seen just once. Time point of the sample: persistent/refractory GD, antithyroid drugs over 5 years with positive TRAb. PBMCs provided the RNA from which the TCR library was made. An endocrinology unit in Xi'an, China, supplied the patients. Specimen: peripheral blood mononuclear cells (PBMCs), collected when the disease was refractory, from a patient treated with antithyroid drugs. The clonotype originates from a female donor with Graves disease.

The DNA for the CDR3 is TGTGCCAGCAGTGCGGGCAGGCGGCATCAGCCCCAGCATTTT. Encoded protein: CASSAGRRHQPQHF. The genes are TRBV27 and TRBJ1-5; unclear D gene. Germline lookup yields CDR1 MNHEY and CDR2 SMNVEV (reference sequence). Trimming stripped 5 bases from V and 5 bases from J, with 13 bases between. The length of the CDR3 is 14 residues.